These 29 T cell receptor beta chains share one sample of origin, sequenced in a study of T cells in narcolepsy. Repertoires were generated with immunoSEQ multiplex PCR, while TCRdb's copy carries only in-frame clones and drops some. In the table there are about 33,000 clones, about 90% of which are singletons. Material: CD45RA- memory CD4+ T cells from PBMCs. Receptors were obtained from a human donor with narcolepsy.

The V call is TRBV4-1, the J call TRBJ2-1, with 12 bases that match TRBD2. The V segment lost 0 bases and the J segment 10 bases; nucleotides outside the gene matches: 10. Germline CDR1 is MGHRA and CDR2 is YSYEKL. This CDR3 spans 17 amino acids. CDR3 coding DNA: TGCGCCAGCAGCCAAGAAGTTGTCGGACTAGCGGGACAGGAGCAGTTCTTC. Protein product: CASSQEVVGLAGQEQFF.

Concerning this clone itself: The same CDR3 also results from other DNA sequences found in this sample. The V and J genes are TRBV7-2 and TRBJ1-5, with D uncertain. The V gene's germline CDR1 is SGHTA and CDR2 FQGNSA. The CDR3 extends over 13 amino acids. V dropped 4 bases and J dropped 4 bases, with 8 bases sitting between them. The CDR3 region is CASSSGLNQPQHF. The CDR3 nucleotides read TGTGCCAGCAGCTCGGGTTTAAATCAGCCCCAGCATTTT.

The CDR3 protein is CASSPPSGLARDEQFF. In DNA form, the CDR3 reads TGTGCCAGCTCACCACCATCGGGACTAGCGAGAGATGAGCAGTTCTTC. The V call is TRBV18, the J call TRBJ2-1; 10 bases fit TRBD2. V was pared by 0 bases and J by 8 bases, with 7 bases of the junction left unmatched. This CDR3 is built from 16 residues. Germline V gene data show CDR1 as KGHSH and CDR2 as LQKENI.

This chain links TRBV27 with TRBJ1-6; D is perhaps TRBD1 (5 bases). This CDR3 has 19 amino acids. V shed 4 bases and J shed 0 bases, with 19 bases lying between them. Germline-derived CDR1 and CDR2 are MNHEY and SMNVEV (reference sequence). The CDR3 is CASSYGGQTSSSYNSPLHF. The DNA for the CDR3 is TGTGCCAGCAGTTATGGCGGACAAACCTCAAGCTCCTATAATTCACCCCTCCACTTT.

The CDR3 protein is CASSPLRTPSDGYTF. In nucleotides, the CDR3 is TGTGCCAGCAGCCCTTTGCGGACGCCCTCCGACGGCTACACCTTC. The chain employs TRBV14 and TRBJ1-2; D unresolved. CDR3 length equals 15 residues. V gave up 4 bases and J gave up 8 bases, with 20 bases separating them. The germline gives CDR1 SGHDN, CDR2 FVKESK.

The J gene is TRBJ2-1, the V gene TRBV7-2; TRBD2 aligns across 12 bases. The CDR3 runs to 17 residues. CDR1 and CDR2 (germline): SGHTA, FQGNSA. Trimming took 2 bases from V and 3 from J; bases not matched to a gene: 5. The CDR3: CASSLTPSGGVYNEQFF. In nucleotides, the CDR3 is TGTGCCAGCAGCTTAACCCCTAGCGGGGGGGTCTACAATGAGCAGTTCTTC.

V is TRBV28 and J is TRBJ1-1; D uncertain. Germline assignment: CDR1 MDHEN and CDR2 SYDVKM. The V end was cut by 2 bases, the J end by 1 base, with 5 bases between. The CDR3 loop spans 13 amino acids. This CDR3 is CASSLRRNTEAFF. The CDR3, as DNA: TGTGCCAGCAGTTTACGAAGGAACACTGAAGCTTTCTTT.

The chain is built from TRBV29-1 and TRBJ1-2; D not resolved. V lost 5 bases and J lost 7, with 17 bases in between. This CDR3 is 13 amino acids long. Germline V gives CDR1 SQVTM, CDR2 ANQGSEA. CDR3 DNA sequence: TGCAGCGTTATTCATGGTGCAAATATTGGCTACACCTTC. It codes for CSVIHGANIGYTF.

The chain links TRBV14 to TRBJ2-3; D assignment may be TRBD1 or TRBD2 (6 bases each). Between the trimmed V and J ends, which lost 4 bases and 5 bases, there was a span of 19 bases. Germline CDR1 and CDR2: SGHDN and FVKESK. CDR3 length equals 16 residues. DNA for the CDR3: TGTGCCAGCAGCCTACAGGTCCGGGGGCCCGAAGATACGCAGTATTTT. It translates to CASSLQVRGPEDTQYF.

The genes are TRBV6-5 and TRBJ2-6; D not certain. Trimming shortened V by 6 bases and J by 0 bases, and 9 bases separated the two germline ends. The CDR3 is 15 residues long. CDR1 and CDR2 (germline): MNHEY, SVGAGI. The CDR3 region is CASRKVSSGANVLTF. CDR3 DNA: TGTGCCAGCAGGAAAGTTAGCTCTGGGGCCAACGTCCTGACTTTC.

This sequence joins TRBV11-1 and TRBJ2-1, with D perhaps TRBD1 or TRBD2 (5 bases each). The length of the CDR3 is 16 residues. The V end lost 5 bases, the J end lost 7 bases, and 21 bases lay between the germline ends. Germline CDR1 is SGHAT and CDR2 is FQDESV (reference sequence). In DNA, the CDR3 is TGTGCCAGCAGCCAATCGGGGCGATCAACGAAAAATGAGCAGTTCTTC. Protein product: CASSQSGRSTKNEQFF.

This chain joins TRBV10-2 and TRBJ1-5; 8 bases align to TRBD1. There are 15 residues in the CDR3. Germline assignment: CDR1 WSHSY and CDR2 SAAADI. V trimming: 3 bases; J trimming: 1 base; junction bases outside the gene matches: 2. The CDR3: CASSDRTGSNQPQHF. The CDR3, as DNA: TGCGCCAGCAGTGATAGGACAGGGAGCAATCAGCCCCAGCATTTT.

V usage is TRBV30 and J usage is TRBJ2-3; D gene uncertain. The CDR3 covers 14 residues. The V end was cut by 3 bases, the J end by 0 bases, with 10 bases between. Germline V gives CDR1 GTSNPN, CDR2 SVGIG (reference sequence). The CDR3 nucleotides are TGTGCCTGGAGGAACACCCTTAGCACAGATACGCAGTATTTT. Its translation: CAWRNTLSTDTQYF.

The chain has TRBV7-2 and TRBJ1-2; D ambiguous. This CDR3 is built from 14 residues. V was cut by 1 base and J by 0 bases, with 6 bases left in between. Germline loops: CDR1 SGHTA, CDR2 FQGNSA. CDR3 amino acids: CASSLGQSNYGYTF. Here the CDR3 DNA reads TGTGCCAGCAGCTTAGGGCAGTCTAACTATGGCTACACCTTC.

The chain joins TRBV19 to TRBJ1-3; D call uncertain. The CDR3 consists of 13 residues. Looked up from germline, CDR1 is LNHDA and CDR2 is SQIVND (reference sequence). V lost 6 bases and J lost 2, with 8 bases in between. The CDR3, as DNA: TGTGCCAGTAGAGGAGTAGCTGGAAACACCATATATTTT. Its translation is CASRGVAGNTIYF.

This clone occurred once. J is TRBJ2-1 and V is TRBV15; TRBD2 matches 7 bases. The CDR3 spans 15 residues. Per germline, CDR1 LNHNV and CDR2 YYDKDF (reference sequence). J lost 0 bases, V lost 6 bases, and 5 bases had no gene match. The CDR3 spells CATSYQRGSYNEQFF. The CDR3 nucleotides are TGTGCCACCAGTTATCAGCGGGGCTCCTACAATGAGCAGTTCTTC. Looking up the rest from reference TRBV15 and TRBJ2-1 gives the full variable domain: DAMVIQNPRYQVTQFGKPVTLSCSQTLNHNVMYWYQQKSSQAPKLLFHYYDKDFNNEADTPDNFQSRRPNTSFCFLDIRSPGLGDTAMYLCATSYQRGSYNEQFFGPGTRLTVL.

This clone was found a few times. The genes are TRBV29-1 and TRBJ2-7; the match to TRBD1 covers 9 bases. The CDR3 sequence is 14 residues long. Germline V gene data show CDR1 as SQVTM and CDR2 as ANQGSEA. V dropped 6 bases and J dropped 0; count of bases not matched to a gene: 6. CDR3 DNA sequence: TGCAGCGTCGCTACAGGGGGCAGCTCCTACGAGCAGTACTTC. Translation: CSVATGGSSYEQYF.

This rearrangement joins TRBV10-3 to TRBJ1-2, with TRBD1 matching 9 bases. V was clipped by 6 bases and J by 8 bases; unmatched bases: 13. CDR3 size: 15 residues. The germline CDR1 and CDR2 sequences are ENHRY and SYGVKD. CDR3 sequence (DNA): TGTGCCATCAGCGCCGGGACAGGGTTCCTGGAGGGCTACACCTTC. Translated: CAISAGTGFLEGYTF.

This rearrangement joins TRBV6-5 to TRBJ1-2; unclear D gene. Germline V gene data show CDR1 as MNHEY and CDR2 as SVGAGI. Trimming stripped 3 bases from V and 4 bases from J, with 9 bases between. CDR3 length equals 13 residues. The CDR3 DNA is TGTGCCAGCAGTTATCGGGCCACCTATGGCTACACCTTC. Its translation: CASSYRATYGYTF.

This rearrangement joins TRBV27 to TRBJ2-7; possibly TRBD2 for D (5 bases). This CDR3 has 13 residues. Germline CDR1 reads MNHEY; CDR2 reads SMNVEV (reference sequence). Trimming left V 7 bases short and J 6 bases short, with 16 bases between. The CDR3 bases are TGTGCCAGCACCGGGCTAGCCCGGGGCGAGCAGTACTTC. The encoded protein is CASTGLARGEQYF.

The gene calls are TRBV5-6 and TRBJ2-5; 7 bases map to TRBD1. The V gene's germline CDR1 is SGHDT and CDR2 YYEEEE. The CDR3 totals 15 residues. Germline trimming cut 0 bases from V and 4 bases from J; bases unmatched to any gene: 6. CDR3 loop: CASSLDRQGVETQYF. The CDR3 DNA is TGTGCCAGCAGCTTGGATCGGCAGGGGGTAGAGACCCAGTACTTC.

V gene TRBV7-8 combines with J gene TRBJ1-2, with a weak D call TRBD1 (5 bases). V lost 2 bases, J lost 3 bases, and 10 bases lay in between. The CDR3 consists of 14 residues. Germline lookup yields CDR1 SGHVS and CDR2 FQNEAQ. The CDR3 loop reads CASSLIRDYYGYTF. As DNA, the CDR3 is TGTGCCAGCAGCTTAATTCGGGACTACTATGGCTACACCTTC.

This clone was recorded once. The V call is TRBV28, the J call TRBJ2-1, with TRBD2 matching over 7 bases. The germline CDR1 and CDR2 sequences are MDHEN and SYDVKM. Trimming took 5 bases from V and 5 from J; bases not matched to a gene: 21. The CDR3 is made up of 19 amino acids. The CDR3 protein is CASSPPLFREGLRDNEQFF. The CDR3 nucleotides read TGTGCCAGCAGTCCACCCCTGTTCAGGGAGGGCCTCCGGGACAATGAGCAGTTCTTC.

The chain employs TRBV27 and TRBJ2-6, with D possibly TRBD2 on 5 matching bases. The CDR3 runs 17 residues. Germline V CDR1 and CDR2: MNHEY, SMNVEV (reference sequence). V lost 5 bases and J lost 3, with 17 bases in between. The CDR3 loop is CASSPPRGGRGANVLTF. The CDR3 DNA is TGTGCCAGCAGTCCACCCCGAGGAGGACGTGGGGCCAACGTCCTGACTTTC.

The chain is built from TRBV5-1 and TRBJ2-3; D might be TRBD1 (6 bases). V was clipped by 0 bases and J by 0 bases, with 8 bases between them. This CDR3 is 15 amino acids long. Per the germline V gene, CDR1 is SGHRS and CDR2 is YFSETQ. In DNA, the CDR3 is TGCGCCAGCAGCTTGGATGGGACAAGCACAGATACGCAGTATTTT. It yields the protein CASSLDGTSTDTQYF. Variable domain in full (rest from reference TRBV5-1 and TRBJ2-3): KAGVTQTPRYLIKTRGQQVTLSCSPISGHRSVSWYQQTPGQGLQFLFEYFSETQRNKGNFPGRFSGRQFSNSRSEMNVSTLELGDSALYLCASSLDGTSTDTQYFGPGTRLTVL.

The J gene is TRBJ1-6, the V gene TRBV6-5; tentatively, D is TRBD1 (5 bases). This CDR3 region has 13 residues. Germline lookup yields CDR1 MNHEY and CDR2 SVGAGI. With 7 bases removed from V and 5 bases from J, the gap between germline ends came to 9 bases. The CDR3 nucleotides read TGTGCCAGCACGGAGGGGCATAATTCACCCCTCCACTTT. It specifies CASTEGHNSPLHF.

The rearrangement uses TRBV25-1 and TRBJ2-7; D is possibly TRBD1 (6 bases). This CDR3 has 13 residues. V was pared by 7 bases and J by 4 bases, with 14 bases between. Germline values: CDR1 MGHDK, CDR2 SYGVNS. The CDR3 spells CASKYYRDYEQYF. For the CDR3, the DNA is TGTGCCAGCAAATATTACAGGGATTACGAGCAGTACTTC.

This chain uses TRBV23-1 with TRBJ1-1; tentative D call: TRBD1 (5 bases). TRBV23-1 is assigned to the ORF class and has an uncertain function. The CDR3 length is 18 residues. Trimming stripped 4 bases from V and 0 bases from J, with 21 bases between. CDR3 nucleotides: TGCGCCAGCAGTCCAAGTCAGGGAAAAGGGGCTATGAACACTGAAGCTTTCTTT. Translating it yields CASSPSQGKGAMNTEAFF.

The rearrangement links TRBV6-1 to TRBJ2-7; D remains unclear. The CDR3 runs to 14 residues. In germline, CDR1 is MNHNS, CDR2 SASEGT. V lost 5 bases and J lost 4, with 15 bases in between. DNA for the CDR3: TGTGCCAGCAGTTATCTTCCCGTGAATTACGAGCAGTACTTC. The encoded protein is CASSYLPVNYEQYF.